This TCR beta chain was captured in a study of blood T cell repertoires in COVID-19. On the study more broadly: Sample material is recorded as cDNA or gDNA derived from T cells, B-cell-depleted T cells, or PBMCs.

In the authors' workflow: Reference gene primer amplification gave nucleated cell count estimates. Assay: immunoSEQ multiplex PCR; the TCRdb copy retains only in-frame clones and omits some. V and J calls and clone size follow that table, whereas D and trimming were derived from the DNA. The sample shows fewer than 75,000 clones, 85% to 90% of them seen only once. The V segment lost 0 bases and the J segment 8 bases; nucleotides outside the gene matches: 14. Germline V lookup: CDR1 SGDLS, CDR2 YYNGEE. This CDR3 has 18 residues. The sequence was collected from a man between 60 and 70 years old with acute or convalescent COVID-19. The V gene is TRBV9, the J gene TRBJ2-1; 10 bases match TRBD2. The sequenced material came from peripheral blood. CDR3 sequence (DNA): TGTGCCAGCAGCGTAGGAACTAGCGGGGTCCTAACTCCGCATGAGCAGTTCTTC. It specifies CASSVGTSGVLTPHEQFF.